These 23 T cell receptor beta chains share one sample of origin, sequenced in a study of blood T cell repertoires in COVID-19. Generated by immunoSEQ multiplex PCR, the TCRdb table keeps only in-frame clones and is missing some. The data show under 150,000 clones, approximately 90% seen once. Specimen: peripheral blood. Receptors were obtained from a middle-aged man with active or convalescent COVID-19.

The V gene is TRBV5-1, the J gene TRBJ2-1; TRBD2 agrees at 13 bases. The V segment lost 4 bases and the J segment 7 bases; nucleotides outside the gene matches: 5. CDR3 length equals 15 residues. CDR1 SGHRS and CDR2 YFSETQ come from the germline V gene. This chain's CDR3 is CASSPLTSGRNEQFF. The CDR3 coding sequence is TGCGCCAGCAGCCCTCTGACTAGCGGGAGGAATGAGCAGTTCTTC.

In this sample, this clone turned up a few times. V and J are TRBV21-1 and TRBJ2-7; TRBD1, the table's D call, lacks a check against the DNA. TRBV21-1 is termed a pseudogene. The CDR3 sequence is 16 residues long. For the CDR3, the DNA is TGTGCCAGCAGCAAAGGGAGGGGGACAGGGGGCCCCGAGCAGTACTTC. Translation: CASSKGRGTGGPEQYF.

The table lists this clone with a few counts. The chain carries TRBV6-5 and TRBJ2-5; 8 nucleotides line up with TRBD1. V gave up 6 bases and J gave up 2 bases; unmatched junction bases: 5. CDR1 and CDR2 (germline): MNHEY, SVGAGI. CDR3 length: 14 amino acids. The CDR3 DNA sequence: TGTGCCAGCAGGGACAGGGCCATACAAGAGACCCAGTACTTC. Amino acid sequence: CASRDRAIQETQYF.

The genes are TRBV18 and TRBJ1-2, with D uncertain. This CDR3 comprises 15 residues. Trimming cost V 0 bases and J 3 bases, with 11 bases left between them. Germline V gene data show CDR1 as KGHSH and CDR2 as LQKENI. In DNA form, the CDR3 reads TGTGCCAGCTCACCACCCGGGTCTGCGGACTATGGCTACACCTTC. Protein sequence: CASSPPGSADYGYTF.

The V gene is TRBV28, the J gene TRBJ2-7, with 8 nucleotides matching TRBD2. CDR3 size: 15 residues. Unmatched junction bases numbered 6, after V lost 5 bases and J lost 0 bases. CDR1 MDHEN and CDR2 SYDVKM come from the germline V gene. CDR3 sequence reads: CASSITGTSSYEQYF. CDR3 nucleotide sequence: TGTGCCAGCAGTATCACCGGGACTAGCTCCTACGAGCAGTACTTC.

The J gene is TRBJ2-3, the V gene TRBV5-1; 10 bases are shared with TRBD1. The germline V gene has CDR1 SGHRS and CDR2 YFSETQ. The CDR3 sequence is 16 residues long. Unmatched junction bases numbered 6, after V lost 4 bases and J lost 1 base. The CDR3 loop is CASSPRQGARTDTQYF. The CDR3 DNA sequence: TGCGCCAGCAGCCCACGACAGGGGGCCCGCACAGATACGCAGTATTTT.

The J gene is TRBJ2-7, the V gene TRBV4-3; 7 bases line up with TRBD2. The CDR3 totals 15 residues. The J segment lost 1 base and the V segment lost 0 bases, leaving 3 bases of the junction unmatched. Looked up from germline, CDR1 is LGHNA and CDR2 is YSLEER. The CDR3 DNA is TGCGCCAGCAGCCAAGATCGGGGGGAGTCCTACGAGCAGTACTTC. It specifies CASSQDRGESYEQYF.

The genes are TRBV6-2 or TRBV6-3 and TRBJ2-2; 12 nucleotides align to TRBD2. The length of the CDR3 is 18 residues. J lost 2 bases, V lost 1 base, and 5 bases had no gene match. Germline CDR1 MNHEY, CDR2 SVGEGT. The CDR3 nucleotides read TGTGCCAGCAGTTACTTTACTAGCGGGGGGATCAACACCGGGGAGCTGTTTTTT. It translates to CASSYFTSGGINTGELFF.

The chain combines TRBV25-1 with TRBJ2-5, with 8 bases that match TRBD1. The germline V gene encodes CDR1 MGHDK and CDR2 SYGVNS. This CDR3 contains 14 residues. The V and J ends lost 3 bases and 7 bases, in that order; junction bases with no gene match: 7. This chain's CDR3 is CASSDGQGKGTQYF. The DNA for the CDR3 is TGTGCCAGCAGTGACGGACAGGGAAAAGGGACCCAGTACTTC.

The chain uses TRBV5-6 and TRBJ2-5; the match to TRBD2 covers 11 bases. CDR1 SGHDT and CDR2 YYEEEE come from the germline V gene. Unmatched junction bases numbered 9, after V lost 4 bases and J lost 4 bases. There are 16 residues in the CDR3. CDR3 in amino acids: CASSHRLAGRRETQYF. Here the CDR3 DNA reads TGTGCCAGCAGCCATAGACTAGCGGGGCGGCGAGAGACCCAGTACTTC.

The V gene is TRBV7-2, the J gene TRBJ2-7, with D possibly matching TRBD2 (6 bases). CDR1 is SGHTA, CDR2 FQGNSA, per germline. The CDR3 runs to 17 residues. The V end lost 2 bases, the J end lost 1 base, and 18 bases lay between the germline ends. CDR3 amino acids: CASSLPREGGLSYEQYF. In DNA form, the CDR3 reads TGTGCCAGCAGCTTACCTCGTGAGGGAGGCTTGTCCTACGAGCAGTACTTC.

CDR3 amino acids: CASSESQRQGDLSGANVLTF. DNA for the CDR3: TGTGCCAGCAGCGAGAGCCAACGACAGGGGGATCTCTCTGGGGCCAACGTCCTGACTTTC. The V call is TRBV9, the J call TRBJ2-6, with 9 bases matching TRBD1. In germline, CDR1 is SGDLS, CDR2 YYNGEE. The V gene end was trimmed by 3 bases and the J gene end by 0 bases; junction bases not matched to a gene: 13. CDR3 length equals 20 residues.

V usage is TRBV4-1 and J usage is TRBJ2-1, with 13 positions matching TRBD2. Germline CDR1 reads MGHRA; CDR2 reads YSYEKL. The CDR3 loop spans 17 amino acids. Unmatched junction bases numbered 4, after V lost 3 bases and J lost 2 bases. This CDR3 is CASSQTSGRKPYNEQFF. For the CDR3, the DNA is TGCGCCAGCAGCCAGACTAGCGGGAGGAAACCCTACAATGAGCAGTTCTTC.

The genes are TRBV9 and TRBJ2-3; D is possibly TRBD1 (7 bases). The CDR3 is made up of 14 amino acids. Germline lookup yields CDR1 SGDLS and CDR2 YYNGEE. V was clipped by 4 bases and J by 6 bases, with 15 bases between them. The DNA for the CDR3 is TGTGCCAGCAGCAGCAGACAGGGAGGCGATACGCAGTATTTT. The encoded protein is CASSSRQGGDTQYF.

This clone was observed a single time. The V gene is TRBV6-5, the J gene TRBJ1-6, with a possible D match to TRBD1 (5 bases). This CDR3 contains 12 residues. The V gene's germline CDR1 is MNHEY and CDR2 SVGAGI. With 6 bases removed from V and 7 bases from J, the gap between germline ends came to 7 bases. In nucleotides, the CDR3 is TGTGCCAGCAGCCGACAGAATTCACCCCTCCACTTT. It yields the protein CASSRQNSPLHF.

This clone was counted a single time. The rearrangement joins TRBV15 to TRBJ2-1; D call uncertain. Germline loops: CDR1 LNHNV, CDR2 YYDKDF (reference sequence). This CDR3 is built from 13 residues. Trimming pared 3 bases from V and 4 bases from J, leaving 7 bases between. The chain's CDR3 is CATSSRLYNEQFF. Here the CDR3 DNA reads TGTGCCACCAGCAGTCGGTTGTACAATGAGCAGTTCTTC.

This chain connects TRBV24-1 to TRBJ1-5; TRBD1 matches 10 bases. This CDR3 is 14 amino acids long. V lost 6 bases, J lost 7 bases, and 5 bases stayed unmatched. Germline CDR1 is KGHDR and CDR2 is SFDVKD. CDR3 sequence: CATSQTGGQQPQHF. The CDR3 nucleotides are TGTGCCACCAGTCAGACAGGGGGCCAACAGCCCCAGCATTTT.

Written as DNA, the CDR3 is TGTGCCAGCAGCAAAACGGCCCAGTTAAAGGGGGAAGCTTTCTTT. Amino acids: CASSKTAQLKGEAFF. The chain links TRBV21-1 to TRBJ1-1; TRBD1 is the table's D call, not checked against the DNA. TRBV21-1 is recorded as a pseudogene. The CDR3 is made up of 15 amino acids.

A note on this clone: Other DNA sequences in this specimen translate into the identical CDR3. The chain combines TRBV11-2 with TRBJ1-1, with 8 bases matching TRBD1. The germline V gene has CDR1 SGHAT and CDR2 FQNNGV. This CDR3 has 13 amino acids. V was pared by 3 bases and J by 3 bases, with 0 bases of the junction left unmatched. CDR3 DNA sequence: TGTGCCAGCAGCTTGGACAGGGACACTGAAGCTTTCTTT. The encoded protein is CASSLDRDTEAFF.

This clone was counted a single time. The CDR3 coding sequence is TGTGCCAGTAGTTCGAGATCAAACACCGGGGAGCTGTTTTTT. Amino acid sequence: CASSSRSNTGELFF. This chain connects TRBV19 to TRBJ2-2, with D hard to call. Germline V lookup: CDR1 LNHDA, CDR2 SQIVND (reference sequence). CDR3 length: 14 residues. Trimming shortened V by 5 bases and J by 2 bases, and 9 bases separated the two germline ends. Supplemented by reference TRBV19 and TRBJ2-2, the full variable domain reads DGGITQSPKYLFRKEGQNVTLSCEQNLNHDAMYWYRQDPGQGLRLIYYSQIVNDFQKGDIAEGYSVSREKKESFPLTVTSAQKNPTAFYLCASSSRSNTGELFFGEGSRLTVL.

This chain links TRBV6-6 with TRBJ2-1, with 10 bases lining up with TRBD1. Germline V gene data show CDR1 as MNHNY and CDR2 as SVGAGI (reference sequence). Trimming removed 5 bases from V and 0 bases from J; junction bases left unmatched: 10. The CDR3 extends over 18 amino acids. The CDR3 region is CASSRVPRDRGSYNEQFF. The CDR3 region has the DNA TGTGCCAGCAGTCGAGTCCCCCGGGACAGGGGCTCCTACAATGAGCAGTTCTTC.

In this sample, this clone turned up once. V gene TRBV6-5 combines with J gene TRBJ2-1; D might be TRBD2 (7 bases). V shed 8 bases and J shed 9 bases, with 17 bases lying between them. The CDR3 extends over 13 amino acids. The germline V gene encodes CDR1 MNHEY and CDR2 SVGAGI. The DNA for the CDR3 is TGTGCCAGCTCCAGGAGGGAGGGGGGTGAGCAGTTCTTC. It specifies CASSRREGGEQFF.

V gene TRBV18 combines with J gene TRBJ2-7, with 10 bases aligning to TRBD1. Germline assignment: CDR1 KGHSH and CDR2 LQKENI. The length of the CDR3 is 14 residues. J gave up 5 bases and V 3 bases, and 4 bases lay outside the gene matches. The chain's CDR3 is CASSPRDRGHEQYF. CDR3 DNA: TGTGCCAGCTCACCCCGGGACAGGGGTCACGAGCAGTACTTC.